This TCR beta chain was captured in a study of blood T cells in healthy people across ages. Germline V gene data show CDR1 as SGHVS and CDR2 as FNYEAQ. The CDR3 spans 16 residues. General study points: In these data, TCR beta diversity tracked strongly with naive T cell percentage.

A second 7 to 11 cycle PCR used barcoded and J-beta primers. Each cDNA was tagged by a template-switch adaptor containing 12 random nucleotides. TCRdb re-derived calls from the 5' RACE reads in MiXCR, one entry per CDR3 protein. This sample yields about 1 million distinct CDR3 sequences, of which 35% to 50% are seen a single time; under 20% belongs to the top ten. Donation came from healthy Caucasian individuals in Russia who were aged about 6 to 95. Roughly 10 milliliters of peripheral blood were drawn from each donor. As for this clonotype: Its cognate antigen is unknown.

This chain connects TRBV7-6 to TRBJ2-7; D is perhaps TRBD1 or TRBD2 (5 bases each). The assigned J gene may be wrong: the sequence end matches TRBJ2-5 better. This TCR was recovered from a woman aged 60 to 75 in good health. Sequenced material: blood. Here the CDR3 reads CASSKPGRARQETQYF. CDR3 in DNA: TGTGCCAGCAGCAAACCGGGACGAGCGAGACAAGAGACCCAGTACTTC.